This record looks at one TCR beta chain sequence and its context. The data stem from a study of blood T cell repertoires in COVID-19. Turning to the study itself: Collection of acute and convalescent COVID-19 samples took place in the United States, Italy and Spain. T cells, B-cell-depleted T cells, or PBMCs supplied cDNA or gDNA.

Authors' analysis steps: Amplification of reference gene primers was used by the study to estimate nucleated cell counts. Method: immunoSEQ multiplex PCR; TCRdb's copy keeps in-frame clones and lacks some. V and J calls and clone size are copied from that table; D and trimming were computed from the DNA. The sample shows roughly 70,000 clones, roughly 88% of them seen only once. The sequencing input was peripheral blood. The clonotype was recovered from a man aged 65 to 79 with acute or convalescent COVID-19.

This CDR3 reads CAWNSQGNSPLHF. The CDR3 coding sequence is TGTGCCTGGAATTCACAGGGGAATTCACCCCTCCACTTT. The V gene is TRBV30, the J gene TRBJ1-6; TRBD1 matches at 7 bases. CDR1 GTSNPN and CDR2 SVGIG come from the germline V gene (reference sequence). The CDR3 loop spans 13 amino acids. Losses at the gene ends were 4 bases for V and 7 bases for J; bases not matched to a gene: 4.